This TCR beta chain was captured in a study of identical twins. Study results and limitations: Analyses based on zero insertions could be partly confounded by invariant MAIT and iNKT cells. Beta out-of-frame sequences showed weaker excess twin sharing.

TCRdb re-called the 5' RACE reads with MiXCR, one entry per CDR3 protein. This table holds 400,000 to 550,000 distinct CDR3 sequences, roughly an eighth found once. As for this clonotype: Antigen specificity is unknown.

Trimming shortened V by 2 bases and J by 0 bases, and 23 bases separated the two germline ends. Germline V gives CDR1 LGHDT, CDR2 YNNKEL (reference sequence). The CDR3 is made up of 20 amino acids. The data were also submitted as part of a second study, on yellow fever vaccine responses in identical twins.

This clonotype was sampled from a woman aged 18-30 years in good health. The V and J genes are TRBV3-1 and TRBJ1-3; D gene unclear. Source material: CD4+ T cells sorted from blood. DNA of the CDR3: TGTGCCAGCAGCCAATATGCCGTACAACCTGACGGGGACTCTGGAAACACCATATATTTT. It codes for CASSQYAVQPDGDSGNTIYF.